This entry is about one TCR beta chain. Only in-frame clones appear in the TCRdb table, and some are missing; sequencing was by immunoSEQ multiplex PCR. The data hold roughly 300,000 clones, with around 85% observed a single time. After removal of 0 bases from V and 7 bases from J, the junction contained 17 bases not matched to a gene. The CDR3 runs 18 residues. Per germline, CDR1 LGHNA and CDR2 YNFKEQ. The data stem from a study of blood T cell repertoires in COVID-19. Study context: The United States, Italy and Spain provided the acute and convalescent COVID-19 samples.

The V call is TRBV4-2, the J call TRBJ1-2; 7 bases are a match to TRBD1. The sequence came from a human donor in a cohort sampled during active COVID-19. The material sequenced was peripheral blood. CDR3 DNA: TGTGCCAGCAGCCAAGACCCAAACCCGGGACAGACCAGAGGTGGCTACACCTTC. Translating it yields CASSQDPNPGQTRGGYTF.